This is a list of T cell receptor beta chains from one sample in a study of regulatory T cells in long-lasting Graves disease. Each CDR3 protein gets one entry after TCRdb re-called the multiplex PCR reads with MiXCR. The sample records about 660,000 distinct CDR3 sequences, 25% to 30% being singletons. Here the sequenced sample was peripheral blood mononuclear cells (PBMCs), taken when the disease was refractory, from a patient treated with antithyroid drugs. These receptors all come from a female donor with Graves disease. Each CDR3 is given with its conserved first and last residue. The D gene is left open where the match is weak. Clone size appears in some rows only: once, few, many, or a class for an expanded clone.

size: few
J: TRBJ1-3
D: -
V: TRBV6-1
DNA: TGTGCCAGCAGACTCCCAGGGATCTCTGGAAACACCATATATTTT
CDR3: CASRLPGISGNTIYF

size: -
J: TRBJ1-5
D: TRBD1
V: TRBV7-2
DNA: TGTGCCAGCAGCCCAAAGGGGGCCGATCAGCCCCAGCATTTT
CDR3: CASSPKGADQPQHF

size: -
J: TRBJ1-5
D: -
V: TRBV3-1
DNA: TGTGCCAGCAGCCAAGAGGGGACTGGGAATCAGCCCCAGCATTTT
CDR3: CASSQEGTGNQPQHF

size: -
J: TRBJ1-5
D: TRBD1
V: TRBV9
DNA: TGTGCCAGCAGCGCGGGACAGGCCGCAGTCCAGCCCCAGCATTTT
CDR3: CASSAGQAAVQPQHF

size: -
J: TRBJ1-5
D: TRBD1
V: TRBV6-2/TRBV6-3
DNA: TGTGCCAGCAAGGCACGACAGGGACATAGCAATCAGCCCCAGCATTTT
CDR3: CASKARQGHSNQPQHF

size: -
J: TRBJ1-2
D: -
V: TRBV19
DNA: TGTGCCAGTAGTGGAGACAGATCCTATGGCTACACCTTC
CDR3: CASSGDRSYGYTF

size: many
J: TRBJ1-1
D: TRBD1
V: TRBV6-1
DNA: TGTGCCGGAGTTGCCGGGACAGCGAACACTGAAGCTTTCTTT
CDR3: CAGVAGTANTEAFF

size: many
J: TRBJ1-4
D: -
V: TRBV28
DNA: TGTGCCAGCAGTCCCCCGACAGAGGGAGGTGAAAAACTGTTTTTT
CDR3: CASSPPTEGGEKLFF

size: -
J: TRBJ1-2
D: -
V: TRBV29-1
DNA: TGCAGCGGTGATAGTGTGGACGGCAACTATGGCTACACCTTC
CDR3: CSGDSVDGNYGYTF

size: -
J: TRBJ2-5
D: TRBD2
V: TRBV11-2
DNA: TGTGCCAGCAGCACCCCGGGACTAGCGGGAGGCGAGACCCAGTACTTC
CDR3: CASSTPGLAGGETQYF

size: -
J: TRBJ2-7
D: TRBD2
V: TRBV5-1
DNA: TGCGCCAGCAGCTACGGACTAGCGGGAGTACACGAGCAGTACTTC
CDR3: CASSYGLAGVHEQYF

size: -
J: TRBJ1-2
D: TRBD1
V: TRBV19
DNA: TGTGCCAGTAGATTGGGACAGACCCACTATGGCTACACCTTC
CDR3: CASRLGQTHYGYTF

size: -
J: TRBJ2-7
D: TRBD1
V: TRBV5-1
DNA: TGCGCCAGCAGCAGTTCGGGACAGTACTACGAGCAGTACTTC
CDR3: CASSSSGQYYEQYF

size: -
J: TRBJ2-7
D: TRBD1
V: TRBV10-3
DNA: TGTGCCATCAGTGTCGCTGGGACAGGGATGGCCGAGCAGTACTTC
CDR3: CAISVAGTGMAEQYF

size: -
J: TRBJ2-3
D: TRBD2
V: TRBV5-1
DNA: TGCGCCAGCAGGAGACTAGCGGGAGGCCTCACAGATACGCAGTATTTT
CDR3: CASRRLAGGLTDTQYF

size: -
J: TRBJ2-5
D: -
V: TRBV7-9
DNA: TGTGCCAGCAGCTTAGCAGGGCCGGAGACCCAGTACTTC
CDR3: CASSLAGPETQYF

size: -
J: TRBJ2-6
D: -
V: TRBV29-1
DNA: TGCAGCGTTCGAGAGCGGTCTGGGGCCAACGTCCTGACTTTC
CDR3: CSVRERSGANVLTF

size: -
J: TRBJ2-5
D: -
V: TRBV19
DNA: TGTGCCAGCGCCGCTGGCCAAGCGGGCCCACAAGAGACCCAGTACTTC
CDR3: CASAAGQAGPQETQYF

size: few
J: TRBJ1-5
D: -
V: TRBV7-9
DNA: TGTGCCAGCAGCTCCCTGTACGGTCAGCCCCAGCATTTT
CDR3: CASSSLYGQPQHF

size: -
J: TRBJ1-3
D: -
V: TRBV19
DNA: TGTGCCAGTAGAGTGGGACCCTCTGGAAACACCATATATTTT
CDR3: CASRVGPSGNTIYF

size: -
J: TRBJ2-7
D: -
V: TRBV18
DNA: TGTGCCAGCTCACTAAAACAAGACTACGAGCAGTACTTC
CDR3: CASSLKQDYEQYF

size: -
J: TRBJ1-2
D: -
V: TRBV2
DNA: TGTGCCAGCAGGGGCGGGGGGGGTTCGAACTATGGCTACACCTTC
CDR3: CASRGGGGSNYGYTF

size: -
J: TRBJ1-1
D: -
V: TRBV19
DNA: TGTGCCAGTAATCCAAGAAACACTGAAGCTTTCTTT
CDR3: CASNPRNTEAFF

size: -
J: TRBJ1-2
D: -
V: TRBV6-1
DNA: TGTGCCAGCAGCAGACCCACCCGGCGGGGGGCTGACTACACCTTC
CDR3: CASSRPTRRGADYTF

size: few
J: TRBJ1-5
D: TRBD1
V: TRBV20-1
DNA: TGCAGTGCTTCCACCTCGACAGGGGAGCCCCAGCATTTT
CDR3: CSASTSTGEPQHF

size: -
J: TRBJ1-4
D: -
V: TRBV13
DNA: TGTGCCAGCAGCGGAGACAGGATTAATGAAAAACTGTTTTTT
CDR3: CASSGDRINEKLFF

size: once
J: TRBJ2-2
D: TRBD2
V: TRBV19
DNA: TGTGCCAGTAGCTCTAGCGGGAGGGCGAACACCGGGGAGCTGTTTTTT
CDR3: CASSSSGRANTGELFF

size: -
J: TRBJ1-2
D: -
V: TRBV19
DNA: TGTGCCAGTAATATAGATGCAGGGAGTAACTATGGCTACACCTTC
CDR3: CASNIDAGSNYGYTF

size: many
J: TRBJ1-2
D: TRBD1
V: TRBV27
DNA: TGTGCCAGCAATCCTGCCAGGCAGGGGGCGTGGGGTCACACCTATGGCTACACCTTC
CDR3: CASNPARQGAWGHTYGYTF

size: -
J: TRBJ2-7
D: TRBD2
V: TRBV5-1
DNA: TGCGCCAGCAGGGTTGCGGGAGTGGACGAGCAGTACTTC
CDR3: CASRVAGVDEQYF

size: -
J: TRBJ1-2
D: -
V: TRBV2
DNA: TGTGCCAGCAGCGGTGGGGGAGACAAGTCTGGCTACACCTTC
CDR3: CASSGGGDKSGYTF

size: -
J: TRBJ1-5
D: TRBD1
V: TRBV20-1
DNA: TGCAGTGCTAGAGACCCTTACCAACAGGGGGATCAGCCCCAGCATTTT
CDR3: CSARDPYQQGDQPQHF

size: few
J: TRBJ2-6
D: -
V: TRBV27
DNA: TGTGCCAGCAGAAGTGAGTTCTCTGGGGCCAACGTCCTGACTTTC
CDR3: CASRSEFSGANVLTF

size: -
J: TRBJ2-1
D: -
V: TRBV11-2
DNA: TGTGCCAGCAGCCCGTCGGGACTCTCCTACAATGAGCAGTTCTTC
CDR3: CASSPSGLSYNEQFF

size: few
J: TRBJ1-2
D: -
V: TRBV3-1
DNA: TGTGCCAGCAGCCAGAAAGGTTTCTATGGCTACACCTTC
CDR3: CASSQKGFYGYTF